The 10 T cell receptor beta chains given below trace back to one sample, sequenced in a study of blood T cell repertoires in COVID-19 (dated by TCRdb to about 2020). Library construction relied on the immunoSEQ multiplex PCR assay. TCRdb stores this immuneACCESS table with in-frame sequences only. Part of the clones is absent; in the studies checked, under half of the shortfall reflects unresolved V genes, and no reason is known for the rest. The table for this sample lists approximately 250,000 clones; roughly 85% of them were counted only once. 5.1% of the sample comes from the top ten. The specimen sequenced was peripheral blood. These receptors were obtained from a man aged 50-59 years with COVID-19, enrolled during active disease.

The chain couples TRBV7-9 to TRBJ2-5; perhaps TRBD1 as D (6 bases). Trimming stripped 3 bases from V and 1 base from J, with 12 bases between. The CDR3 totals 15 residues. CDR1 and CDR2 (germline): SEHNR, FQNEAQ (reference sequence). CDR3 amino acids: CASSFRQGPQETQYF. CDR3 sequence (DNA): TGTGCCAGCAGCTTTAGGCAGGGGCCCCAAGAGACCCAGTACTTC.

The chain recombines TRBV7-9 with TRBJ1-3; a possible D gene is TRBD1 (5 bases). The CDR3 consists of 15 residues. Trimming pared 5 bases from V and 4 bases from J, leaving 15 bases between. The V gene's germline CDR1 is SEHNR and CDR2 FQNEAQ (reference sequence). The CDR3 bases are TGTGCCAGCAGCGACGACAGCGTGTCCGGAAACACCATATATTTT. This codes for CASSDDSVSGNTIYF.

The rearrangement links TRBV10-2 to TRBJ1-5, with a tentative D call TRBD1 (5 bases). The germline V gene encodes CDR1 WSHSY and CDR2 SAAADI. V was shortened by 2 bases and J by 5 bases, with 19 bases between the two germline ends. The CDR3 runs to 17 residues. CDR3 sequence reads: CASSEGMARGDYQPQHF. Here the CDR3 DNA reads TGCGCCAGCAGTGAGGGAATGGCAAGGGGCGATTATCAGCCCCAGCATTTT.

The chain couples TRBV19 to TRBJ1-2; 7 nucleotides match TRBD1. Trimming took 5 bases from V and 4 from J; bases not matched to a gene: 13. The length of the CDR3 is 16 residues. Germline values: CDR1 LNHDA, CDR2 SQIVND (reference sequence). The CDR3 here is CASSRQGMVDFYGYTF. As DNA, the CDR3 is TGTGCCAGTAGTCGACAGGGAATGGTCGATTTCTATGGCTACACCTTC. Based on the CDR3 plus reference TRBV19 and TRBJ1-2, the full variable domain is DGGITQSPKYLFRKEGQNVTLSCEQNLNHDAMYWYRQDPGQGLRLIYYSQIVNDFQKGDIAEGYSVSREKKESFPLTVTSAQKNPTAFYLCASSRQGMVDFYGYTFGSGTRLTVV.

This clone was detected once. The rearrangement uses TRBV7-9 and TRBJ1-2, with 10 bases matching TRBD1. Germline V gene lookup returns CDR1 SEHNR and CDR2 FQNEAQ (reference sequence). The J segment lost 7 bases and the V segment lost 3 bases, leaving 14 bases of the junction unmatched. CDR3 size: 17 residues. CDR3 sequence: CASSFSGTGETSGGYTF. The CDR3 nucleotides are TGTGCCAGCAGCTTCTCCGGGACAGGGGAAACTTCGGGTGGCTACACCTTC.

The gene calls are TRBV7-8 and TRBJ2-5, with a possible D match to TRBD1 (5 bases). CDR3 size: 13 residues. V lost 3 bases and J lost 5, with 10 bases in between. The germline CDR1 and CDR2 sequences are SGHVS and FQNEAQ. The CDR3, as DNA: TGTGCCAGCAGCTTCAGGGTGTTCGAGACCCAGTACTTC. It translates to CASSFRVFETQYF.

The V and J genes are TRBV27 and TRBJ1-5; D not resolved. The CDR3 has 13 residues. The germline CDR1 and CDR2 sequences are MNHEY and SMNVEV (reference sequence). Trimming removed 2 bases at V and 10 bases at J, with 12 bases between. CDR3 sequence reads: CASSLHGIGPQHF. The CDR3 DNA follows: TGTGCCAGCAGTTTACACGGGATTGGACCCCAGCATTTT.

The V and J genes are TRBV20-1 and TRBJ2-2; weak D call: TRBD1 (5 bases). Germline assignment: CDR1 DFQATT and CDR2 SNEGSKA (reference sequence). CDR3 length equals 14 residues. Trimming cost V 3 bases and J 1 base, with 9 bases left between them. The CDR3 reads CSASGRENTGELFF. The CDR3 region has the DNA TGCAGTGCTAGTGGCAGGGAGAACACCGGGGAGCTGTTTTTT.

The CDR3 sequence is CASNPGTVTGGSPLHF. The CDR3 DNA follows: TGTGCCAGCAACCCAGGGACAGTCACCGGGGGTTCACCCCTCCACTTT. V usage is TRBV27 and J usage is TRBJ1-6; 7 bases map to TRBD1. Germline V gene data show CDR1 as MNHEY and CDR2 as SMNVEV (reference sequence). J lost 9 bases, V lost 7 bases, and 15 bases had no gene match. The CDR3 totals 16 residues.

The chain has TRBV28 and TRBJ1-5; possibly TRBD1 for D (6 bases). The V gene lost 3 bases and the J gene lost 6 bases, with 12 bases spanning the gap. Germline CDR1 is MDHEN and CDR2 is SYDVKM. CDR3 length equals 14 residues. In DNA form, the CDR3 reads TGTGCCAGCAGTTTCGGGGGCGGGAGTCAGCCCCAGCATTTT. Translated, it gives CASSFGGGSQPQHF.